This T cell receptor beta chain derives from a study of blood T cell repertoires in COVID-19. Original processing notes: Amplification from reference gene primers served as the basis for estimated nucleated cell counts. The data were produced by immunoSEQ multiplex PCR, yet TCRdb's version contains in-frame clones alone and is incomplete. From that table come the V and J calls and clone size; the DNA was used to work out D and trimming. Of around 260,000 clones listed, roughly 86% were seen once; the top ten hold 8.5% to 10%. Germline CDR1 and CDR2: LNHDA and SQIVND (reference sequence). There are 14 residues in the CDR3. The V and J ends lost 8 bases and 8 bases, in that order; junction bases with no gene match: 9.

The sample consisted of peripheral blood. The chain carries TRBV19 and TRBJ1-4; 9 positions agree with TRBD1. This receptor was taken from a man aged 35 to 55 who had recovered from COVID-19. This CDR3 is CASSWGTGREKLFF. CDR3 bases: TGTGCCAGTTCCTGGGGGACAGGGAGGGAAAAACTGTTTTTT. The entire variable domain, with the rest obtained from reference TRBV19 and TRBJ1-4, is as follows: DGGITQSPKYLFRKEGQNVTLSCEQNLNHDAMYWYRQDPGQGLRLIYYSQIVNDFQKGDIAEGYSVSREKKESFPLTVTSAQKNPTAFYLCASSWGTGREKLFFGSGTQLSVL.